Described below is a single T cell receptor beta chain sequence and its context. Its antigen is currently unknown. This entry comes from a study of cytomegalovirus exposure and HLA in healthy donors. Findings of the study overall: When a later analysis was performed, an Asian-associated ancestry cluster reportedly had fewer N-insertions than the roughly 700-donor mean. TCR sequences were mostly rare, though some public TCRs occurred in many donors. HLA alleles were associated with 17,000 or so TCR beta sequences in a later analysis at 0.05 false discovery rate.

PCR employed 60 Vbeta and 13 Jbeta primers. Profiling relied on immunoSEQ multiplex PCR, and the TCRdb table lists in-frame clones only, not all of them. The sample lists roughly 160,000 clones, approximately 76% seen once, with approximately 1.3% in the top ten. Trimming took 5 bases from V and 6 from J; bases not matched to a gene: 7. This CDR3 is 15 amino acids long. Germline-derived CDR1 and CDR2 are SGHTA and FQGNSA. Sequenced: PBMCs. This TCR was recovered from a man aged 60 to 69 in good health and CMV-seronegative. The V call is TRBV7-2, the J call TRBJ2-3; 11 nucleotides match TRBD2. As DNA, the CDR3 is TGTGCCAGCAGCCCGAGACTAGCGGGATACGATACGCAGTATTTT. Protein product: CASSPRLAGYDTQYF.